The 17 T cell receptor beta chains in this list originate from one sample, sequenced in a study of blood T cell repertoires in COVID-19. Data came from immunoSEQ multiplex PCR; TCRdb stores just in-frame clones and leaves some out. The data contain about 110,000 clones, 70% to 80% of them seen just once; the ten biggest clones take up over 6%. The sample comprised peripheral blood. These receptors originate from an older woman with acute or convalescent COVID-19.

This clone was detected only a few times. V and J are TRBV13 and TRBJ1-5; 7 nucleotides align to TRBD1. V was clipped by 3 bases and J by 3 bases; unmatched bases: 2. Per germline, CDR1 PRHDT and CDR2 FYEKMQ (reference sequence). The CDR3 loop spans 14 amino acids. CDR3 bases: TGTGCCAGCAGCTTGGGACAGATCAATCAGCCCCAGCATTTT. Protein sequence: CASSLGQINQPQHF.

This clone showed up just a few times. The chain employs TRBV2 and TRBJ2-2; 7 bases map to TRBD1. Germline loops: CDR1 SNHLY, CDR2 FYNNEI. The V gene end was trimmed by 7 bases and the J gene end by 4 bases; junction bases not matched to a gene: 3. The CDR3 has 13 amino acids. The DNA for the CDR3 is TGTGCCAGCAAACAGGGGACCACCGGGGAGCTGTTTTTT. Protein product: CASKQGTTGELFF.

This CDR3 is CASIPGQMNTEAFF. CDR3 bases: TGTGCCAGTATCCCGGGACAGATGAACACTGAAGCTTTCTTT. The chain links TRBV19 to TRBJ1-1; 7 bases map to TRBD1. After removal of 7 bases from V and 0 bases from J, the junction contained 5 bases not matched to a gene. This CDR3 has 14 amino acids. Germline assignment: CDR1 LNHDA and CDR2 SQIVND (reference sequence).

The V call is TRBV4-3, the J call TRBJ2-6; possibly TRBD1 for D (5 bases). Germline V gene data show CDR1 as LGHNA and CDR2 as YSLEER. Trimming pared 0 bases from V and 4 bases from J, leaving 13 bases between. The CDR3 sequence is 17 residues long. The CDR3 spells CASSQDVLAGGANVLTF. The CDR3 coding sequence is TGCGCCAGCAGCCAAGACGTCTTGGCAGGGGGGGCCAACGTCCTGACTTTC.

This clone has only a few counts. The chain employs TRBV12-5 and TRBJ1-5, with D perhaps matching TRBD1 (6 bases). Germline V gives CDR1 LGHNT, CDR2 FRNRAP. The CDR3 runs 15 residues. Trimming took off 0 bases at V and 7 bases at J, with 13 bases between the two ends. CDR3 in DNA: TGTGCTAGTGGTTTGGTATCGGGTCAGGGGCAGCCCCAGCATTTT. Translating gives CASGLVSGQGQPQHF.

This clone was counted a few times. The chain combines TRBV27 with TRBJ1-2; maybe TRBD1 (5 bases). V was clipped by 2 bases and J by 8 bases, with 12 bases between them. The CDR3 spans 13 residues. From germline, CDR1 is MNHEY and CDR2 SMNVEV (reference sequence). Here the CDR3 DNA reads TGTGCCAGCAGTTTACGGGGGACGGAGGGCTACACCTTC. It codes for CASSLRGTEGYTF.

V and J are TRBV12-5 and TRBJ1-1, with D possibly matching TRBD1 (6 bases). The CDR3 covers 14 residues. Trimming cost V 5 bases and J 4 bases, with 14 bases left between them. CDR1 is LGHNT and CDR2 is FRNRAP in the germline V gene. The CDR3 loop is CASGKQGRFTEAFF. DNA of the CDR3: TGTGCTAGTGGTAAACAGGGACGGTTCACTGAAGCTTTCTTT.

This chain uses TRBV3-1 (or the pseudogene TRBV3-2) with TRBJ2-7; D may be TRBD2 (6 bases). This CDR3 is 15 amino acids long. Between the trimmed V and J ends, which lost 1 base and 4 bases, there was a span of 14 bases. The germline gives CDR1 LGHDT, CDR2 YNNKEL (reference sequence). The DNA for the CDR3 is TGTGCCAGCAGCCAAGCGCCGGGACTGCAATACGAGCAGTACTTC. It is translated as CASSQAPGLQYEQYF.

The chain links TRBV12-3 or TRBV12-4 to TRBJ1-5; D is ambiguous. This CDR3 region has 13 residues. Trimming took 2 bases from V and 7 from J, leaving 9 bases between them. The CDR3 spells CASSLTFPQPQHF. The DNA for the CDR3 is TGTGCCAGCAGTTTAACATTTCCCCAGCCCCAGCATTTT.

This clone was observed a handful of times. The chain joins TRBV27 to TRBJ1-1; D might be TRBD1 (6 bases). The germline V and J ends were trimmed by 2 bases and 1 base, with 8 bases remaining between them. The CDR3 sequence is 14 residues long. Per the germline V gene, CDR1 is MNHEY and CDR2 is SMNVEV (reference sequence). The CDR3 sequence is CASSLPGQNTEAFF. The CDR3 region has the DNA TGTGCCAGCAGTTTACCGGGACAGAACACTGAAGCTTTCTTT.

V is TRBV11-2 and J is TRBJ2-7, with 8 nucleotides matching TRBD1. V shed 8 bases, J shed 7 bases, and the junction held 10 bases outside the gene matches. Looked up from germline, CDR1 is SGHAT and CDR2 is FQNNGV. The CDR3 consists of 13 residues. The CDR3 DNA is TGTGCCAGCGATCGGGACAGGTCGGGAGAGCAGTACTTC. Protein product: CASDRDRSGEQYF.

In its sample, this clone was seen a few times. The CDR3 reads CASSYSMAGSYGYTF. For the CDR3, the DNA is TGTGCCAGCAGTTACTCGATGGCGGGGTCCTATGGCTACACCTTC. This chain links TRBV6-5 with TRBJ1-2; D uncertain. Germline values: CDR1 MNHEY, CDR2 SVGAGI. The CDR3 has 15 amino acids. Trimming stripped 0 bases from V and 4 bases from J, with 12 bases between.

The J gene is TRBJ1-1, the V gene TRBV4-2; the D is unclear. Germline loops: CDR1 LGHNA, CDR2 YNFKEQ. This CDR3 has 15 residues. Trimming left V 4 bases short and J 1 base short, with 13 bases between. The DNA for the CDR3 is TGTGCCAGCAGCCCGAATACATATCGGAACACTGAAGCTTTCTTT. It codes for CASSPNTYRNTEAFF.

The chain carries TRBV7-2 and TRBJ1-2, with TRBD1 identical over 8 bases. The trim removed 4 bases at V and 4 bases at J, leaving 5 bases unmatched. CDR3 length: 14 residues. The germline V gene has CDR1 SGHTA and CDR2 FQGNSA. The CDR3 is CASSSGQAGYGYTF. In DNA, the CDR3 is TGTGCCAGCAGCTCGGGACAGGCTGGCTATGGCTACACCTTC.

This clone was seen a few times. The chain employs TRBV9 and TRBJ2-6; TRBD1 might be the D (6 bases). V lost 3 bases and J 0 bases, leaving 13 bases between the germline ends. Germline-derived CDR1 and CDR2 are SGDLS and YYNGEE. The CDR3 has 17 amino acids. CDR3 sequence: CASSETGLRSGANVLTF. CDR3 DNA: TGTGCCAGCAGCGAGACAGGCCTCCGCTCTGGGGCCAACGTCCTGACTTTC.

The V gene is TRBV4-1, the J gene TRBJ1-5; D is undetermined. The CDR3 is 18 amino acids. V was shortened by 1 base and J by 2 bases, with 18 bases between the two germline ends. Germline V CDR1 and CDR2: MGHRA, YSYEKL. The CDR3 nucleotides are TGCGCCAGCAGCCAAGTTTGGCCGGTTCGTGAGGGCAATCAGCCCCAGCATTTT. Amino acids: CASSQVWPVREGNQPQHF.

This clone was picked up a small number of times. V and J are TRBV25-1 and TRBJ1-3; D might be TRBD1 (6 bases). Trimming took 5 bases from V and 4 from J, leaving 21 bases between them. The CDR3 has 17 amino acids. Germline V gene sequence: CDR1 MGHDK, CDR2 SYGVNS. This chain's CDR3 is CASSPEPQGVGGNTIYF. In DNA, the CDR3 is TGTGCCAGCAGTCCCGAGCCACAGGGAGTGGGGGGAAACACCATATATTTT. Full variable domain (remainder filled in from reference TRBV25-1 and TRBJ1-3): EADIYQTPRYLVIGTGKKITLECSQTMGHDKMYWYQQDPGMELHLIHYSYGVNSTEKGDLSSESTVSRIRTEHFPLTLESARPSHTSQYLCASSPEPQGVGGNTIYFGEGSWLTVV.